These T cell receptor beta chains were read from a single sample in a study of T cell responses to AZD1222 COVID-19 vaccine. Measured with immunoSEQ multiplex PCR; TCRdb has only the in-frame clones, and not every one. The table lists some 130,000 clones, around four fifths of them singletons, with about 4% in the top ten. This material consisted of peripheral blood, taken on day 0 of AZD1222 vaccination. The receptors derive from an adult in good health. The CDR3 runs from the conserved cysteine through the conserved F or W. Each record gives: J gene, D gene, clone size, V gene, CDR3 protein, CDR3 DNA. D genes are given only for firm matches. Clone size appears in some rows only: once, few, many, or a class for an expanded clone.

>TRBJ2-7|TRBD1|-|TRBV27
CASSLRPPQGAEYEQYF
TGTGCCAGCAGTCTACGCCCCCCACAGGGGGCAGAATACGAGCAGTACTTC
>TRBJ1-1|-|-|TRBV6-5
CASLRVGAVGTEAFF
TGTGCCAGCCTCCGGGTGGGGGCTGTGGGCACTGAAGCTTTCTTT
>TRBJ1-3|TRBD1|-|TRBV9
CASSVLDRGRGNTIYF
TGTGCCAGCAGCGTTCTTGACAGGGGGCGAGGAAACACCATATATTTT
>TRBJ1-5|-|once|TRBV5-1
CASSLTSSLNQPQHF
TGCGCCAGCAGCTTGACAAGTTCCCTTAATCAGCCCCAGCATTTT
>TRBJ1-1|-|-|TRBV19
CASLDRTIRYQAFF
TGTGCCAGTTTGGACAGAACCATCCGCTACCAGGCTTTCTTT
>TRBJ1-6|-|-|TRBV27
CASSQQGRSPLHF
TGTGCCAGCAGTCAACAGGGCAGGTCACCCCTCCACTTT
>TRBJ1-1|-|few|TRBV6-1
CASSDRGGGTEAFF
TGTGCCAGCAGTGATAGGGGTGGGGGCACTGAAGCTTTCTTT
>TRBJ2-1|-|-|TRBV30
CAWALTGNYNEQFF
TGTGCCTGGGCGTTGACAGGAAACTACAATGAGCAGTTCTTC
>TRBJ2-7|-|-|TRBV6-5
CASSPRGVEQYF
TGTGCCAGCAGTCCTCGGGGCGTCGAGCAGTACTTC
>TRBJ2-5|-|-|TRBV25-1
CASGDRQETQYF
TGTGCCAGCGGGGACCGCCAAGAGACCCAGTACTTC
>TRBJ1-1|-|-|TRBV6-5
CASSSPEQGKDTEAFF
TGTGCCAGCAGTTCGCCAGAACAGGGAAAAGACACTGAAGCTTTCTTT
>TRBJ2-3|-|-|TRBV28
CASSWGLLIGDTQYF
TGTGCCAGCAGTTGGGGTCTCCTAATAGGGGATACGCAGTATTTT
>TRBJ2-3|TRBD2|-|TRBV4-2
CASSQDGTSGVTDTQYF
TGTGCCAGCAGCCAAGATGGAACTAGCGGGGTTACAGATACGCAGTATTTT
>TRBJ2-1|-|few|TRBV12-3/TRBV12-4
CASISRSGEQFF
TGTGCCAGCATTTCAAGAAGTGGTGAGCAGTTCTTC
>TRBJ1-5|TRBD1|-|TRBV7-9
CASSSGTGGGQPQHF
TGTGCCAGCAGCTCGGGGACAGGGGGAGGTCAGCCCCAGCATTTT
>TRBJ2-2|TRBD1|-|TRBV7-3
CASSPSPGTGDTGELFF
TGTGCCAGCAGCCCCTCCCCCGGGACAGGGGACACCGGGGAGCTGTTTTTT
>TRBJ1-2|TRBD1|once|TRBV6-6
CASSKGQGAVYYGYTF
TGTGCCAGCAGCAAGGGACAGGGGGCCGTTTACTATGGCTACACCTTC
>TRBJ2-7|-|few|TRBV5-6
CARARSLSYEQYF
TGTGCCAGGGCGAGGAGTCTATCCTACGAGCAGTACTTC
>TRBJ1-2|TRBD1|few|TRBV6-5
CASSSMTGLGYTF
TGTGCCAGCAGCTCAATGACAGGGTTGGGCTACACCTTC
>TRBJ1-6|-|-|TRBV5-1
CASSLNGSPLHF
TGCGCCAGCAGCTTAAATGGGTCACCCCTCCACTTT
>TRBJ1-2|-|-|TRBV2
CATGGEYGYTF
TGTGCCACGGGGGGGGAGTATGGCTACACCTTC
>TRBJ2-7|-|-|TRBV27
CASSPKGFGYEQYF
TGTGCCAGCAGCCCTAAGGGGTTCGGTTACGAGCAGTACTTC
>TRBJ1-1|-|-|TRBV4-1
CASSPPQRNTEAFF
TGCGCCAGCAGCCCCCCCCAGCGAAACACTGAAGCTTTCTTT
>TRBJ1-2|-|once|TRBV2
CASSDGYRALYGYTF
TGTGCCAGCAGTGATGGGTACAGGGCCCTCTATGGCTACACCTTC
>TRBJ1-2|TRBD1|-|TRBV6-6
CASSPDRGYGYTF
TGTGCCAGCAGCCCAGACAGGGGCTATGGCTACACCTTC
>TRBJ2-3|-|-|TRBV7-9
CASSSYVGFGTDTQYF
TGTGCCAGCAGCTCATACGTGGGGTTTGGCACAGATACGCAGTATTTT
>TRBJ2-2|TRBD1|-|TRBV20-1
CRDREVGLFF
TGCAGGGACAGGGAGGTTGGGCTGTTTTTT
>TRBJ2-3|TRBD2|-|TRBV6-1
CASSEGGGYSTDTQYF
TGTGCCAGCAGTGAAGGGGGAGGGTACAGCACAGATACGCAGTATTTT
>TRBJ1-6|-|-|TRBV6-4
CASSDSGDNSPLHF
TGTGCCAGCAGTGACTCTGGTGATAATTCACCCCTCCACTTT
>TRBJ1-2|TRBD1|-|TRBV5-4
CASSLQGIEGYTF
TGTGCCAGCAGCTTACAGGGGATAGAAGGCTACACCTTC
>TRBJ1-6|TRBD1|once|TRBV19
CASRPLGQQNSPLHF
TGTGCCAGTAGGCCCTTGGGACAGCAAAATTCACCCCTCCACTTT
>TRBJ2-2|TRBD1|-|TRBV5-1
CASSLQGSGELFF
TGCGCCAGCAGCTTACAGGGGTCCGGGGAGCTGTTTTTT
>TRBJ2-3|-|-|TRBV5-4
CASSSRSYGTDTQYF
TGTGCCAGCAGCTCCCGAAGCTATGGCACAGATACGCAGTATTTT
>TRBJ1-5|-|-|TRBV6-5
CASLPAGNQPQHF
TGTGCCAGCCTCCCCGCGGGCAATCAGCCCCAGCATTTT
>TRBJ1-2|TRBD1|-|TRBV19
CASSIMKPSRTGGDGYTF
TGTGCCAGTAGTATAATGAAACCGAGCCGGACAGGGGGAGATGGCTACACCTTC
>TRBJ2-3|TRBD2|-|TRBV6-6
CASSPIRASGGEDTQYF
TGTGCCAGCAGTCCCATTAGGGCTAGCGGGGGCGAGGATACGCAGTATTTT
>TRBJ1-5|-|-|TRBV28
CASSFQQPQHF
TGTGCCAGCAGTTTCCAGCAGCCCCAGCATTTT
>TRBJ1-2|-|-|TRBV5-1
CASSFTEAGYTF
TGCGCCAGCAGCTTTACAGAGGCTGGCTACACCTTC
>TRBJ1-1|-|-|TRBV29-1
CSVEEFAANTEAFF
TGCAGCGTTGAAGAGTTCGCAGCGAACACTGAAGCTTTCTTT
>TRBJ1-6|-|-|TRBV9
CASSVGISLRLGSPLHF
TGTGCCAGCAGCGTAGGGATATCCCTCCGCCTCGGTTCACCCCTCCACTTT
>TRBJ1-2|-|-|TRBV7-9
CASSLSGLGTGYGYTF
TGTGCCAGCAGCTTAAGTGGGCTGGGTACGGGCTATGGCTACACCTTC
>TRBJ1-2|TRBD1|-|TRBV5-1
CASSGTGGDGYTF
TGCGCCAGCAGCGGGACAGGGGGCGATGGCTACACCTTC
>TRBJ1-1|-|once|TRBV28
CASSLILGSSGNTEAFF
TGTGCCAGCAGTTTGATTCTGGGTTCAAGCGGGAACACTGAAGCTTTCTTT
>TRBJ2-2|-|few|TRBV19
CASTPVQQGTAGELFF
TGTGCCAGTACCCCGGTTCAACAGGGTACGGCCGGGGAGCTGTTTTTT
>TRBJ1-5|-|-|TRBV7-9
CASSGQVGQPQHF
TGTGCCAGCAGCGGCCAGGTTGGTCAGCCCCAGCATTTT
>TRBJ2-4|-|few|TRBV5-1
CASSPAEALAKNIQYF
TGCGCCAGCAGCCCTGCAGAGGCTTTAGCCAAAAACATTCAGTACTTC